The clone carrying this T cell receptor beta chain was seen a handful of times. Its antigen is still unknown. This sample stems from a study of beta chain features in type 1 diabetes. The V and J ends lost 3 bases and 4 bases respectively, with 5 bases between them. CDR1 is LNHDA, CDR2 SQIVND, per germline (reference sequence). This CDR3 has 12 residues. TCRB transcripts that were expressed got sequenced, as all of the isolated RNA had been reverse transcribed. For naive, central memory and regulatory T cell samples, reads averaged around 3.8 million. TCRdb's copy holds only in-frame clones and misses some; the assay was immunoSEQ multiplex PCR. This table holds 400,000 to 600,000 clones, 30% found once. General observations from the study: Equally in patients and controls, PCR might preferentially amplify shorter templates.

This chain uses TRBV19 with TRBJ2-3; no clear D. The sample was naive CD4+ T cells from blood. The sequence derives from a man between 18 and 29 years old in good health. The CDR3: CASSISADTQYF. The CDR3 coding sequence is TGTGCCAGTAGTATCTCCGCAGATACGCAGTATTTT.